This T cell receptor beta chain came from a study of neurological immune-mediated disorders. About the research overall: There were around 34 multiple sclerosis patients; around 31 were relapsing-remitting and 3 were secondary progressive. Points from the study as a whole: When the repertoires were grouped phylogenetically, those of 18 of the 34 multiple sclerosis patients came together in a single cluster of related CDR3 sequences, which points to a possible repertoire-level signature.

TCRdb re-analysed the 5' RACE reads in MiXCR, keeping a single row per CDR3 protein. The table shows roughly 89,000 distinct CDR3 sequences, with roughly 2.6% occurring only once. This CDR3 has 13 amino acids. V was shortened by 0 bases and J by 6 bases, with 5 bases between the two germline ends. Germline CDR1 and CDR2: ENHRY and SYGVKD. This clonotype was counted many times. What it binds is not known. Stored at -80 C, 2 million PBMCs were the source of the unsorted libraries. The chain carries TRBV10-3 and TRBJ1-4; D is unresolved. Sequenced: PBMCs. This TCR came from a woman aged 25 to 39 with multiple sclerosis. Here the CDR3 DNA reads TGTGCCATCAGTGAGTCAATGGATGAAAAACTGTTTTTT. Its translation: CAISESMDEKLFF.